These 19 T cell receptor beta chains were all obtained from the same sample, sequenced in a study of blood T cell repertoires in COVID-19. Using immunoSEQ multiplex PCR, the repertoire was profiled, and TCRdb retains in-frame clones only, with some absent. The repertoire consists of 250,000 to 300,000 clones, with approximately 86% occurring once and the leading ten covering about 12%. Specimen: peripheral blood. These receptor sequences come from a woman between 65 and 79 years old with COVID-19, enrolled during active disease.

The chain joins TRBV11-2 to TRBJ1-2, with TRBD1 matching over 7 bases. V gave up 6 bases and J gave up 7 bases; unmatched junction bases: 17. Per germline, CDR1 SGHAT and CDR2 FQNNGV. The CDR3 is 16 residues long. The CDR3 is CASSQLGWTGMGGYTF. CDR3 bases: TGTGCCAGCAGTCAACTCGGGTGGACAGGAATGGGTGGCTACACCTTC.

This sequence joins TRBV5-1 and TRBJ2-5; 7 nucleotides align to TRBD2. Looked up from germline, CDR1 is SGHRS and CDR2 is YFSETQ. Losses at the gene ends were 1 base for V and 5 bases for J; bases not matched to a gene: 2. CDR3 length equals 13 residues. The CDR3 region is CASSLWEGETQYF. DNA of the CDR3: TGCGCCAGCAGCTTGTGGGAGGGGGAGACCCAGTACTTC.

The V gene is TRBV7-8, the J gene TRBJ1-6, with a possible D match to TRBD1 (6 bases). The length of the CDR3 is 14 residues. Germline assignment: CDR1 SGHVS and CDR2 FQNEAQ. V gave up 1 base and J gave up 10 bases, with 11 bases separating them. The CDR3 loop reads CASSLDRAQSPLHF. CDR3 DNA: TGTGCCAGCAGCTTAGACAGGGCCCAATCACCCCTCCACTTT.

A few counts support this clone. This sequence joins TRBV6-2 or TRBV6-3 and TRBJ1-2, with 7 nucleotides matching TRBD1. V dropped 5 bases and J dropped 4; count of bases not matched to a gene: 7. The CDR3 contains 14 residues. Germline assignment: CDR1 MNHEY and CDR2 SVGEGT. CDR3 in DNA: TGTGCCAGCAGTACCGGGACAGCGTCCTATGGCTACACCTTC. Translated, it gives CASSTGTASYGYTF.

This sequence joins TRBV29-1 and TRBJ1-2, with D possibly TRBD1 on 5 matching bases. V was shortened by 7 bases and J by 5 bases, with 14 bases between the two germline ends. Per germline, CDR1 SQVTM and CDR2 ANQGSEA. The CDR3 extends over 12 amino acids. CDR3 residues: CSARGGGYGYTF. Here the CDR3 DNA reads TGCAGCGCTCGCGGGGGTGGATATGGCTACACCTTC.

This rearrangement joins TRBV18 to TRBJ2-1; TRBD1 aligns across 8 bases. The CDR3 sequence is 14 residues long. The germline gives CDR1 KGHSH, CDR2 LQKENI. Losses at the gene ends were 3 bases for V and 7 bases for J; bases not matched to a gene: 5. The CDR3 is CASSPGTGKNEQFF. The CDR3 DNA follows: TGTGCCAGCTCACCCGGGACAGGTAAAAATGAGCAGTTCTTC.

This chain joins TRBV4-2 and TRBJ2-1; 9 positions match TRBD2. The CDR3 loop spans 16 amino acids. CDR1 and CDR2 from the germline V gene are LGHNA and YNFKEQ. V lost 1 base to trimming and J lost 4 bases; unmatched junction nucleotides: 5. The CDR3 spells CASSQGGLADYNEQFF. CDR3 in DNA: TGTGCCAGCAGCCAAGGGGGACTAGCAGATTACAATGAGCAGTTCTTC.

V is TRBV5-1 and J is TRBJ2-3, with TRBD2 as a possible D gene (5 bases). V was shortened by 1 base and J by 5 bases, with 11 bases between the two germline ends. There are 14 residues in the CDR3. The germline V gene encodes CDR1 SGHRS and CDR2 YFSETQ. The DNA of the CDR3 is TGCGCCAGCAGCTTGAGGGTAGCGAGAGATACGCAGTATTTT. It codes for CASSLRVARDTQYF.

This chain joins TRBV28 and TRBJ2-5, with D perhaps TRBD1 (6 bases). V gave up 4 bases and J gave up 4 bases, with 13 bases separating them. Germline CDR1 is MDHEN and CDR2 is SYDVKM. CDR3 length equals 14 residues. The CDR3 DNA sequence: TGTGCCAGCAGTTCAGCGAAGGGGGTAGAGACCCAGTACTTC. Its translation: CASSSAKGVETQYF.

The chain combines TRBV28 with TRBJ2-1; tentative D call: TRBD2 (6 bases). V lost 3 bases to trimming and J lost 8 bases, with 14 bases between them. There are 14 residues in the CDR3. Germline values: CDR1 MDHEN, CDR2 SYDVKM. The CDR3 loop reads CASSFVGGKDEQFF. The CDR3 nucleotides are TGTGCCAGCAGTTTCGTTGGGGGGAAGGATGAGCAGTTCTTC.

The chain has TRBV6-5 and TRBJ1-4; 7 bases align to TRBD1. After removal of 6 bases from V and 7 bases from J, the junction contained 5 bases not matched to a gene. This CDR3 region has 13 residues. Per germline, CDR1 MNHEY and CDR2 SVGAGI. Here the CDR3 DNA reads TGTGCCAGCAGAAGAGGGGGCGTTGAAAAACTGTTTTTT. This codes for CASRRGGVEKLFF.

In this sample, this clone turned up many times. The J gene is TRBJ1-2, the V gene TRBV5-1, with TRBD1 matching over 10 bases. J gave up 10 bases and V 2 bases, and 2 bases lay outside the gene matches. This CDR3 has 12 amino acids. Germline assignment: CDR1 SGHRS and CDR2 YFSETQ. As DNA, the CDR3 is TGCGCCAGCAGCTTCGGGACAGGGGACTACACCTTC. Residues: CASSFGTGDYTF.

The CDR3 sequence: CASSQWTANYGYTF. CDR3 DNA sequence: TGTGCCAGCAGCCAATGGACAGCTAACTATGGCTACACCTTC. The chain combines TRBV3-1 (or the pseudogene TRBV3-2) with TRBJ1-2; TRBD1 is a possible D gene (6 bases). CDR1 and CDR2 (germline): LGHDT, YNNKEL (reference sequence). The CDR3 has 14 residues. Trimming removed 2 bases from V and 0 bases from J, with 7 bases in between.

The rearrangement links TRBV19 to TRBJ2-7, with 7 nucleotides matching TRBD1. Germline lookup yields CDR1 LNHDA and CDR2 SQIVND (reference sequence). The CDR3 has 15 amino acids. V lost 5 bases to trimming and J lost 5 bases; unmatched junction nucleotides: 12. The CDR3 DNA reads TGTGCCAGTAGTTTAACAGGGGCCCATACCAACGAGCAGTACTTC. Translation gives CASSLTGAHTNEQYF.

This clone was detected a few times. The V gene is TRBV7-3, the J gene TRBJ2-1; D uncertain. The CDR3 spans 14 residues. Germline lookup yields CDR1 SGHTA and CDR2 FQGTGA. Trimming took off 5 bases at V and 8 bases at J, with 16 bases between the two ends. The CDR3: CASSPYNSVDEQFF. DNA for the CDR3: TGTGCCAGCAGCCCCTATAATTCGGTGGATGAGCAGTTCTTC.

This clone showed up just a few times. The chain is built from TRBV6-5 and TRBJ2-7; D is possibly TRBD1 (5 bases). Germline assignment: CDR1 MNHEY and CDR2 SVGAGI. There are 15 residues in the CDR3. V dropped 5 bases and J dropped 3 bases, with 17 bases sitting between them. This chain's CDR3 is CASSPPFRGSYEQYF. The CDR3 nucleotides read TGTGCCAGCAGTCCTCCATTTAGGGGCAGCTACGAGCAGTACTTC.

V gene TRBV7-9 combines with J gene TRBJ1-2; the match to TRBD1 covers 9 bases. The CDR3 is 16 amino acids. Germline values: CDR1 SEHNR, CDR2 FQNEAQ (reference sequence). V lost 1 base to trimming and J lost 0 bases; unmatched junction nucleotides: 3. CDR3 sequence: CASSLVGQGANYGYTF. The CDR3 nucleotides read TGTGCCAGCAGCTTAGTGGGACAGGGTGCTAACTATGGCTACACCTTC.

The chain uses TRBV2 and TRBJ1-5; the match to TRBD1 covers 7 bases. The germline V gene has CDR1 SNHLY and CDR2 FYNNEI. The CDR3 is 15 residues long. Trimming took 7 bases from V and 4 from J; bases not matched to a gene: 10. The CDR3 is CASNNPGQPNQPQHF. DNA for the CDR3: TGTGCCAGCAATAATCCGGGACAGCCTAATCAGCCCCAGCATTTT.

Here the CDR3 reads CATSSLNRGTNTEAFF. The CDR3 DNA is TGTGCCACCTCCTCCTTAAACAGGGGTACGAACACTGAAGCTTTCTTT. The chain employs TRBV2 and TRBJ1-1; 7 nucleotides line up with TRBD1. J was trimmed by 1 base and V by 10 bases; bases with no gene match: 15. This CDR3 is built from 16 residues. Germline loops: CDR1 SNHLY, CDR2 FYNNEI.